These T cell receptor beta chains were read from a single sample in a study of human T cells and chemical hapten exposure. TCRdb re-called the RACE reads through MiXCR, storing one row per CDR3 protein. The sample has 150,000 or so distinct CDR3 sequences, about 14% seen once. This material consisted of whole blood, taken in connection with sensitization to the hapten diphenylcyclopropenone (DPC). The receptor set was obtained from a woman in her twenties or thirties with alopecia areata. Some clones in this sample may be carry-over from other donors' samples. Both conserved end residues are part of each CDR3. A D gene is named only where the DNA matches it firmly. A row's size may be missing; if present it is once, few, many or a size class.

few,TRBJ1-3,TRBV7-2,.,TGTGCCAGCAGCCGAAGTTGGGGTTCTGGAAACACCATATATTTT,CASSRSWGSGNTIYF
few,TRBJ2-5,TRBV9,.,TGTGCCAGCAGCGTCCGGTCGACGGGCAAAGAGACCCAGTACTTC,CASSVRSTGKETQYF
few,TRBJ1-1,TRBV9,.,TGTGCCAGCAGCGTAGACGTGACAAGCGCGAACACTGAAGCTTTCTTT,CASSVDVTSANTEAFF
many,TRBJ2-3,TRBV5-5,.,TGTGCCAGCAGCTTGGTAACAGGGCAGATCCGCACAGATACGCAGTATTTT,CASSLVTGQIRTDTQYF
.,TRBJ2-5,TRBV29-1,.,TGCAGCGTCGCCCCAGGCCAGGAGACCCAGTACTTC,CSVAPGQETQYF
.,TRBJ2-1,TRBV6-2/TRBV6-3,TRBD2,TGTGCCAGCAGTCGCCCCCGACTAGCGGGCCGCGTCCATGAGCAGTTCTTC,CASSRPRLAGRVHEQFF
few,TRBJ2-7,TRBV6-1,.,TGTGCCAGCAGTACTATACAGGGCCGTAACTACGAGCAGTACTTC,CASSTIQGRNYEQYF
.,TRBJ2-3,TRBV20-1,.,TGCAGTGCTAGAGATCACGGAGCGGCCGGGGCAGATACGCAGTATTTT,CSARDHGAAGADTQYF
.,TRBJ2-2,TRBV7-2,.,TGTGCCAGCAGCTTAGAGGCCGGCAGCCACACCGGGGAGCTGTTTTTT,CASSLEAGSHTGELFF
few,TRBJ1-5,TRBV7-8,.,TGTGCCAGCAGCGCGGACAGCTATAGCAATCAGCCCCAGCATTTT,CASSADSYSNQPQHF
many,TRBJ2-7,TRBV5-5,.,TGTGCCAGCAGCCCGGCCAGGGGGGACTCCTACGAGCAGTACTTC,CASSPARGDSYEQYF
few,TRBJ2-1,TRBV19,TRBD1,TGTGCCAGCTTGGGACAGGCGCCCTACAATGAGCAGTTCTTC,CASLGQAPYNEQFF
many,TRBJ2-1,TRBV2,TRBD2,TGTGCCAGCAGAGCCACCGGGACTAGCGGGTTCTATGAGCAGTTCTTC,CASRATGTSGFYEQFF
few,TRBJ1-2,TRBV3-1,.,TGTGCCAGCAGCCAAGAGGCCAGGCTCCATGGCTACACCTTC,CASSQEARLHGYTF
many,TRBJ1-4,TRBV7-9,.,TGTGCCAGCAGCTTAGCAGTAGCAACTAATGAAAAACTGTTTTTT,CASSLAVATNEKLFF
many,TRBJ2-1,TRBV29-1,.,TGCAGCGTTGATCGGAGCTACAATGAGCAGTTCTTC,CSVDRSYNEQFF
.,TRBJ2-4,TRBV7-9,.,TGTGCCAGCAGCGGGGTTGGAGGAGCCAAAAACATTCAGTACTTC,CASSGVGGAKNIQYF
few,TRBJ2-7,TRBV5-1,TRBD2,TGCGCCAGCAGCTTGGGAAGTTTCGGGCGGGAGCGCTACGAGCAGTACTTC,CASSLGSFGRERYEQYF
few,TRBJ1-2,TRBV7-9,TRBD1,TGTGCCAGCAGCGAGCGGGACAGCTCTAACTATGGCTACACCTTC,CASSERDSSNYGYTF
.,TRBJ2-7,TRBV5-1,TRBD1,TGCGCCAGCAGCTTGGAGGGACAGGCTGGGTACGAGCAGTACTTC,CASSLEGQAGYEQYF
few,TRBJ1-2,TRBV6-5,.,TGTGCCAGCAGGCAACAGGGTATTGACTATGGCTACACCTTC,CASRQQGIDYGYTF
few,TRBJ2-3,TRBV25-1,TRBD1,TGTGCCAGCAGCGATACAGGGGATGGAGGCACAGATACGCAGTATTTT,CASSDTGDGGTDTQYF
few,TRBJ2-7,TRBV7-2,TRBD1,TGTGTCAGTAGCTCCGGACAGGGAAGAGAGCAGTACTTC,CVSSSGQGREQYF
.,TRBJ1-6,TRBV15,.,TGTGCCACCAGCAGAGTAACCCGGAGCTCCTATAATTCACCCCTCCACTTT,CATSRVTRSSYNSPLHF
few,TRBJ2-7,TRBV4-1,.,TGCGCCAGCAGCCAAGATATCGGATTAAGCTCCTACGAGCAGTACTTC,CASSQDIGLSSYEQYF
.,TRBJ2-2,TRBV7-6,TRBD1,TGTGCCAGCAGCCCCTGGACAGGGCTGAACACCGGGGAGCTGTTTTTT,CASSPWTGLNTGELFF
few,TRBJ1-1,TRBV7-2,TRBD1,TGTGCCAGCAGCTACGGACAGGGAGGGCCGAGGACTGAAGCTTTCTTT,CASSYGQGGPRTEAFF
.,TRBJ2-4,TRBV2,.,TGTGCCAGCGGTTACTCTCCTACAGTAAACATTCAGTACTTC,CASGYSPTVNIQYF